The rows below give T cell receptor beta chains drawn from one sample of a study of memory CD4+ T cells and cytomegalovirus serostatus. Data came from immunoSEQ multiplex PCR; TCRdb stores just in-frame clones and leaves some out. The sample has tens of thousands of clones, over 60% seen once; the top ten hold roughly 1.1%. The sequenced material came from memory CD4+ T cells from blood. The origin of the receptors is an adult in good health and CMV-seronegative. Each CDR3 is given with its conserved first and last residue. The D gene is left open where the match is weak. A clone size is listed for some rows: how often the clone was seen (once, few, many), or a class if it is expanded.

D gene,J gene,CDR3 length,V gene,clone size,CDR3 DNA,CDR3 protein
-,TRBJ1-5,14,TRBV9,-,TGTGCCAGCAGCGTAGGGGAAGGGGATCAGCCCCAGCATTTT,CASSVGEGDQPQHF
-,TRBJ1-1,14,TRBV19,-,TGTGCCAGTAGTAGCCCCGGCCCGAACACTGAAGCTTTCTTT,CASSSPGPNTEAFF
TRBD2,TRBJ2-7,17,TRBV4-1,-,TGCGCCAGCAGCCAACGGGCCCTGGGACTAGCGTACTACGAGCAGTACTTC,CASSQRALGLAYYEQYF
TRBD1,TRBJ2-7,14,TRBV29-1,few,TGCAGCGTTGGAAGTCGACAGGGGGCCTACGAGCAGTACTTC,CSVGSRQGAYEQYF
-,TRBJ2-5,15,TRBV6-7,-,TGTGCCAGCAGTTACTCGGGTCCTCTCCAAGAGACCCAGTACTTC,CASSYSGPLQETQYF
-,TRBJ2-2,16,TRBV11-2,-,TGTGCCAGCAGCTCCCAAACAGGGAGTAACACCGGGGAGCTGTTTTTT,CASSSQTGSNTGELFF
TRBD1,TRBJ2-2,13,TRBV5-1,-,TGCGCCAGCAGCTCACAGGGGACCGGGGAGCTGTTTTTT,CASSSQGTGELFF
TRBD1,TRBJ1-6,13,TRBV10-1,-,TGCGCCAGCAGCCGGGACAGCTATTCACCCCTCCACTTT,CASSRDSYSPLHF
-,TRBJ1-1,14,TRBV19,-,TGTGCCAGTAGTCTTGACGGCGGGGACACTGAAGCTTTCTTT,CASSLDGGDTEAFF
TRBD1,TRBJ2-7,16,TRBV11-2,-,TGTGCCAGCAGCTACACGGGGACAGGGGTTACCTACGAGCAGTACTTC,CASSYTGTGVTYEQYF
TRBD2,TRBJ2-3,16,TRBV2,medium-sized,TGTGCCAGCAGGAGGACTAGCGGGAGGGCCACAGATACGCAGTATTTT,CASRRTSGRATDTQYF
-,TRBJ1-5,15,TRBV25-1,-,TGTGCCAGCAGCGAAGCTACAGCGGGGGGAGGGCCCCAGCATTTT,CASSEATAGGGPQHF
-,TRBJ2-3,13,TRBV18,-,TGTGCCAGCTCACCACCCTCCACAGATACGCAGTATTTT,CASSPPSTDTQYF
-,TRBJ1-2,13,TRBV19,-,TGTGCCAGTAGTATCCGGACTAACTATGGCTACACCTTC,CASSIRTNYGYTF
-,TRBJ2-7,16,TRBV11-1,-,TGTGCCAGCACCCTCTCGGTTTCGGCACAATTCTACGAGCAGTACTTC,CASTLSVSAQFYEQYF
-,TRBJ1-2,14,TRBV2,-,TGTGCCAGCAGTGAGACGACCCTTAGCTATGGCTACACCTTC,CASSETTLSYGYTF
-,TRBJ2-1,15,TRBV11-3,-,TGTGCCAGCAGTTCACAAAGAGGTACCTACAATGAGCAGTTCTTC,CASSSQRGTYNEQFF
TRBD1,TRBJ1-2,15,TRBV7-2,once,TGTGCCAGCAGCTTAGGGACAGGCTATGGTGGGGGCTACACCTTC,CASSLGTGYGGGYTF
TRBD1,TRBJ2-7,16,TRBV5-1,-,TGCGCCAGCAGCGTGGGGACAGGGGTCGCGATCTACGAGCAGTACTTC,CASSVGTGVAIYEQYF
TRBD1,TRBJ1-2,16,TRBV5-5,-,TGTGCCAGCAGCCCCACCATGGACAGGGGGGGATATGGCTACACCTTC,CASSPTMDRGGYGYTF
TRBD1,TRBJ2-7,16,TRBV10-3,-,TGTGCCATCAGTGAGTCGGGGGGACAGGGGTTTTACGAGCAGTACTTC,CAISESGGQGFYEQYF
-,TRBJ2-2,15,TRBV4-2,-,TGTGCCAGCAGCGCTAGCGAAAGGAACACCGGGGAGCTGTTTTTT,CASSASERNTGELFF
TRBD2,TRBJ2-1,17,TRBV9,-,TGTGCCAGCAGCGCCCGACTAGCGGGAGTGTCCTACAATGAGCAGTTCTTC,CASSARLAGVSYNEQFF
-,TRBJ2-4,16,TRBV5-5,-,TGTGCCAGCAGCTTGGGAAGGTCACTAGCCAAAAACATTCAGTACTTC,CASSLGRSLAKNIQYF
TRBD1,TRBJ2-2,16,TRBV4-3,-,TGCGCCAGCAGCCAAGAAAACAGGGGGCCCACCGGGGAGCTGTTTTTT,CASSQENRGPTGELFF
-,TRBJ1-2,13,TRBV7-3,-,TGTGCCAGCAGCCCTGGACAGAGCTATGGCTACACCTTC,CASSPGQSYGYTF
TRBD1,TRBJ1-2,11,TRBV20-1,once,TGCAGTGCGAGGGACAGGGGGGGCTACACCTTC,CSARDRGGYTF